These 11 T cell receptor beta chains originate from one sample sequenced in a study of blood T cells in healthy people across ages. It was with a sample-barcoded 5' primer and a J-beta primer mix that a second PCR of roughly 7 to 12 cycles was run. One entry per CDR3 protein results from TCRdb running MiXCR on the 5' RACE reads. The top ten hold 3.6% of the sample, which has over 500,000 distinct CDR3 sequences, about 27% seen once. This sample also belongs to another study, concerning T cells of mothers and their children.

Specimen: blood. These receptors came from a boy younger than 10 in good health.

This clonotype turned up a few times. The chain couples TRBV6-5 to TRBJ2-3, with 8 bases that match TRBD2. V lost 2 bases to trimming and J lost 0 bases; unmatched junction nucleotides: 10. Germline V gene lookup returns CDR1 MNHEY and CDR2 SVGAGI. The CDR3 is 18 amino acids. Here the CDR3 reads CASSYRVTSALSTDTQYF. The CDR3 nucleotides read TGTGCCAGCAGTTACCGTGTGACTAGCGCCTTGAGCACAGATACGCAGTATTTT.

The DNA for the CDR3 is TGTGCCAGCAGCACAGGGGGGAAAACTGGAAACACCATATATTTT. This codes for CASSTGGKTGNTIYF. The rearrangement joins TRBV6-5 to TRBJ1-3, with 8 bases that match TRBD1. Germline trimming cut 6 bases from V and 2 bases from J; bases unmatched to any gene: 6. Germline values: CDR1 MNHEY, CDR2 SVGAGI. This CDR3 has 15 amino acids.

The chain recombines TRBV20-1 with TRBJ2-5; 8 nucleotides align to TRBD2. The CDR3 totals 14 residues. Germline V lookup: CDR1 DFQATT, CDR2 SNEGSKA (reference sequence). V shed 3 bases and J 5 bases; nucleotides not matched to a gene: 8. The DNA for the CDR3 is TGCAGTGCTAGCAACGGGGGGGCCGGGGAGACCCAGTACTTC. It yields the protein CSASNGGAGETQYF.

The rearrangement uses TRBV20-1 and TRBJ2-5; D is unresolved. CDR1 is DFQATT and CDR2 is SNEGSKA in the germline V gene (reference sequence). Trimming removed 7 bases from V and 4 bases from J, with 16 bases in between. The CDR3 sequence is 13 residues long. DNA of the CDR3: TGCAGTGTTTTAGGGAAGGGTGGAGAGACCCAGTACTTC. Its translation: CSVLGKGGETQYF.

The DNA of the CDR3 is TGTGCCAGCAGCCGCCAACAGCCCCGTGACACTGAAGCTTTCTTT. Protein sequence: CASSRQQPRDTEAFF. The chain is built from TRBV7-9 and TRBJ1-1; D gene unclear. In germline, CDR1 is SEHNR, CDR2 FQNEAQ (reference sequence). The CDR3 is 15 amino acids. The V end lost 5 bases, the J end lost 3 bases, and 16 bases lay between the germline ends.

This clonotype has more than one count but fewer than ten. The chain is built from TRBV20-1 and TRBJ2-7; 9 nucleotides align to TRBD1. Unmatched junction bases numbered 8, after V lost 1 base and J lost 7 bases. The CDR3 consists of 14 residues. Germline V gene sequence: CDR1 DFQATT, CDR2 SNEGSKA (reference sequence). CDR3 coding DNA: TGCAGTGCTAGAGTTTTGGGGACAGGGAGGGAGCAGTACTTC. Encoded protein: CSARVLGTGREQYF.

This chain connects TRBV11-2 to TRBJ2-7; D is unclear. This CDR3 is 12 amino acids long. Germline assignment: CDR1 SGHAT and CDR2 FQNNGV. V lost 5 bases to trimming and J lost 6 bases, with 11 bases between them. The CDR3 is CASSPLTGEQYF. The CDR3 DNA reads TGTGCCAGCAGCCCCCTCACTGGCGAGCAGTACTTC.

V gene TRBV4-3 combines with J gene TRBJ1-1, with D unresolved. Germline V gives CDR1 LGHNA, CDR2 YSLEER. The CDR3 sequence is 17 residues long. Trimming took 1 base from V and 3 from J, leaving 18 bases between them. CDR3 in amino acids: CASSQGMGVGRDTEAFF. DNA of the CDR3: TGCGCCAGCAGCCAAGGAATGGGTGTGGGGAGGGACACTGAAGCTTTCTTT.

The rearrangement uses TRBV7-3 and TRBJ2-1; the match to TRBD1 covers 7 bases. The V segment lost 3 bases and the J segment 2 bases; nucleotides outside the gene matches: 4. The CDR3 covers 15 residues. Germline V gene data show CDR1 as SGHTA and CDR2 as FQGTGA. CDR3 protein: CASSFRQGAYNEQFF. The CDR3 nucleotides read TGTGCCAGCAGCTTTAGGCAGGGGGCCTACAATGAGCAGTTCTTC.

This clonotype was seen a few times. The V gene is TRBV6-5, the J gene TRBJ2-2, with a possible D match to TRBD1 (5 bases). The V and J ends lost 2 bases and 1 base respectively, with 17 bases between them. The CDR3 consists of 18 residues. The V gene's germline CDR1 is MNHEY and CDR2 SVGAGI. CDR3 nucleotides: TGTGCCAGCAGTTACGCCCTTTTGGGCAGGGAGAACACCGGGGAGCTGTTTTTT. It yields the protein CASSYALLGRENTGELFF.

Comments on this clonotype: The junction and the germline gene differ at one end; a read error may be behind it. V usage is TRBV15 and J usage is TRBJ2-4, with 8 bases that match TRBD2. CDR1 and CDR2 (germline): LNHNV, YYDKDF (reference sequence). This CDR3 contains 15 residues. The CDR3 loop is CATSGDFAGGNIQYF. CDR3 DNA sequence: TGTGCCACCAGCGGAGACTTTGCGGGAGGCAACATTCAGTACTTC.